This entry describes one T cell receptor (beta chain). This clonotype occurred many times. Its target antigen remains unknown. Base qualities are not at hand, and no much larger clone is one base apart. The treatment or condition label of this sample denotes: in vitro stimulation with specific CMV peptide epitopes to enrich CMV-specific T cells. The run used an Illumina HiSeq 1500. The public reads were quality trimmed at Q25 with fastp and then assembled into clones with MiXCR by TCRdb, keeping productive beta chains. Here each entry gathers all rows of one CDR3 protein and keeps the most common genes and DNA. For this sample the table gives 700,000 to 900,000 distinct CDR3 sequences, of which around 29% were detected only once. About an eighth of the sample goes to the ten largest clones. The data originate from a study of T cell repertoires in cytomegalovirus infection (dated by TCRdb to about 2019). Looking at the study overall: Peptide stimulations targeted recently identified HLA-C-restricted CMV epitopes, whose presentation resists viral immunomodulation, together with well-studied HLA-B-restricted epitopes. Donor HLA type was relevant to the analysis, because carriage of CMV infection together with the matching HLA type was indicated by public TCR beta signatures. Study-wide findings and limitations: Carriers of CMV infection plus the relevant HLA type were discriminated by the cumulative frequency of public TCR beta family members in the study cohort and in an independent roughly 350-donor cohort. The ex vivo response was dominated by HLA-C-restricted CMV-specific TCR beta clonotypes, which also provided the single most frequent clonotype in two of eight donors.

The CDR3, cysteine through phenylalanine, is 14 amino acids long. Only the CDR3 region is kept as DNA, spanning 42 bases read in frame from base 1. Cut back by 1 base and 6 bases, the V and J ends lie 10 bases apart. Reading the germline V gene gives CDR1 SGHDN and CDR2 FVKESK. Sample: cultured CD8+ T cells from PBMCs, taken from culture after CMV antigen stimulation. This receptor was taken from a human donor in good health (CMV status not recorded). Some clones in this sample may be carry-over from other donors' samples. The chain is made from TRBV14 and TRBJ2-1; TRBD2 is perhaps the D gene, given 6 matching bases. The nucleotide sequence reads as follows: TGTGCCAGCAGCCAAGTCGGGGGTCCCAATGAGCAGTTCTTC. This gives the protein CASSQVGGPNEQFF.